Reported below is one T cell receptor (beta chain). Germline loops: CDR1 SEHNR, CDR2 FQNEAQ (reference sequence). This CDR3 has 16 amino acids. V lost 5 bases, J lost 10 bases, and 18 bases stayed unmatched. This sample was taken from a study of T cells in localized non-small cell lung cancer. This table comes from immunoSEQ multiplex PCR, and its TCRdb copy is limited to in-frame clones, with some not included. The sample holds almost 40,000 clones, around 75% seen once. The sequenced sample was PBMCs, obtained before any cancer treatment. This TCR was sampled from a woman aged 35-70 years with stage II squamous cell lung carcinoma. The chain combines TRBV7-9 with TRBJ2-5, with TRBD1 matching over 8 bases. This CDR3 reads CASSPRTGQGIRNQYF. In DNA form, the CDR3 reads TGTGCCAGCAGCCCTAGGACTGGACAGGGTATTCGGAACCAGTACTTC.